This T cell receptor beta chain was profiled in a study of blood T cell repertoires in COVID-19. J was trimmed by 0 bases and V by 3 bases; bases with no gene match: 10. CDR3 length equals 21 residues. Germline CDR1 is LGHNA and CDR2 is YSLEER. Original analysis: The authors estimated nucleated cell counts from reference gene primer amplification. TCRdb keeps only in-frame clones here, not all; method: immunoSEQ multiplex PCR. The DNA gave D and trimming, while V, J and clone size come from that table. This table has about 200,000 clones, around 85% appearing once. The sample was peripheral blood. The J gene is TRBJ2-6, the V gene TRBV4-3; 14 bases agree with TRBD2. The TCR sequence derives from a human donor in a cohort sampled during active COVID-19. CDR3 loop: CASSQRTSGRMDDSGANVLTF. The CDR3 DNA sequence: TGCGCCAGCAGCCAGAGGACTAGCGGGAGGATGGACGACTCTGGGGCCAACGTCCTGACTTTC.